This TCR beta chain was recovered during a study of glioma-infiltrating T cells after dendritic cell vaccination. Across the study: Patients had newly diagnosed or recurrent glioblastoma and received dendritic cell vaccines.

General study results and limits: Complete blood and tumor specimen sets were limited to few patients.

Measured with immunoSEQ multiplex PCR; TCRdb has only the in-frame clones, and not every one. Among around 67,000 clones listed, 65% to 90% were seen once. Germline values: CDR1 GTSNPN, CDR2 SVGIG (reference sequence). This CDR3 spans 15 amino acids. The V gene end was trimmed by 0 bases and the J gene end by 5 bases; junction bases not matched to a gene: 9. Concerning this clone: Its cognate antigen is unknown.

The material was blood, obtained before dendritic cell vaccination. This TCR derives from a human donor with glioblastoma. V is TRBV30 and J is TRBJ1-2; TRBD1 matches at 7 bases. In DNA form, the CDR3 reads TGTGCCTGGAGTGTACTCCGACAGGGACAATATGGCTACACCTTC. This translates into CAWSVLRQGQYGYTF.